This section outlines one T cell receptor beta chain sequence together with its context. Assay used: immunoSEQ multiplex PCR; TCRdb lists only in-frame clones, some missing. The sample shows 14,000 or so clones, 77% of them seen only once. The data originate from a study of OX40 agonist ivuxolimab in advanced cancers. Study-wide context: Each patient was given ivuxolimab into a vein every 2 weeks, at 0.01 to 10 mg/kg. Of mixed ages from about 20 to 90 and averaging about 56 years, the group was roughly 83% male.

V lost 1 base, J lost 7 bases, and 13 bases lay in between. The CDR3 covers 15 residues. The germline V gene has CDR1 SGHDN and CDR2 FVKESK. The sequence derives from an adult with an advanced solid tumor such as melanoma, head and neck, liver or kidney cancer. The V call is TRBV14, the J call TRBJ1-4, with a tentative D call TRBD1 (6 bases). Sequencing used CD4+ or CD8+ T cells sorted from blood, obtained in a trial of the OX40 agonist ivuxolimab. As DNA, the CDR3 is TGTGCCAGCAGCCAAGGGCGGGGGCTCGCTGAAAAACTGTTTTTT. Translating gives CASSQGRGLAEKLFF.